These 25 T cell receptor beta chains came from one sample sequenced in a study of T-cell reconstitution after alpha-beta-depleted transplantation in children. Unique molecular identifiers were incorporated into the prepared TCRbeta library. TCRdb itself ran the PCR reads through MiXCR, one entry per CDR3 protein. The data contain 210,000 or so distinct CDR3 sequences, approximately 9% of them singletons. The source was PBMCs from the stem cell graft donor, collected from the stem cell graft. The receptor set was obtained from a human donor who donated a stem cell graft to a child with acute lymphoblastic leukemia.

This clonotype was seen repeatedly, ten times or more. The chain links TRBV12-3 or TRBV12-4 to TRBJ2-5; no reliable D call. The CDR3 has 12 amino acids. V was clipped by 5 bases and J by 2 bases, with 6 bases between them. CDR3 protein: CASSILQETQYF. DNA of the CDR3: TGTGCCAGCAGTATCCTACAAGAGACCCAGTACTTC.

The table lists this clonotype with a few counts. The gene calls are TRBV7-2 and TRBJ2-5, with D tentatively TRBD1 or TRBD2 (5 bases each). Trimming took 4 bases from V and 9 from J, leaving 12 bases between them. Germline V lookup: CDR1 SGHTA, CDR2 FQGNSA. This CDR3 is built from 12 residues. The chain's CDR3 is CASSSQGGSQYF. The CDR3 coding sequence is TGTGCCAGCAGCTCGCAGGGCGGGTCCCAGTACTTC.

The CDR3, as DNA: TGCGCCAGCAGTTCCTTGGGAGGAACTGAAGCTTTCTTT. Encoded protein: CASSSLGGTEAFF. The chain has TRBV4-1 and TRBJ1-1, with D unresolved. The V gene's germline CDR1 is MGHRA and CDR2 YSYEKL. This CDR3 has 13 amino acids. V dropped 6 bases and J dropped 5 bases, with 13 bases sitting between them.

This clonotype was found a few times. This chain connects TRBV19 to TRBJ1-1; 7 positions match TRBD1. V was clipped by 2 bases and J by 3 bases; unmatched bases: 6. The CDR3 is 15 residues long. Germline V gene lookup returns CDR1 LNHDA and CDR2 SQIVND (reference sequence). The CDR3 here is CASSIRGGADTEAFF. For the CDR3, the DNA is TGTGCCAGTAGTATAAGAGGGGGCGCGGACACTGAAGCTTTCTTT.

This clonotype was counted a few times. The genes are TRBV11-2 and TRBJ2-1, with 12 nucleotides matching TRBD2. Germline V gene lookup returns CDR1 SGHAT and CDR2 FQNNGV. The CDR3 extends over 18 amino acids. V gave up 1 base and J gave up 4 bases; unmatched junction bases: 8. The CDR3 region has the DNA TGTGCCAGCAGCTTAGTACTAGCGGGGGGCACAATATACAATGAGCAGTTCTTC. Translated, it gives CASSLVLAGGTIYNEQFF.

This chain connects TRBV7-2 to TRBJ2-1; no definite D call. Per the germline V gene, CDR1 is SGHTA and CDR2 is FQGNSA. V was cut by 5 bases and J by 6 bases, with 2 bases left in between. The CDR3 has 10 amino acids. The CDR3 sequence: CASSPNEQFF. As DNA, the CDR3 is TGTGCCAGCAGCCCCAATGAGCAGTTCTTC. Complete variable domain (other parts from reference TRBV7-2 and TRBJ2-1): GAGVSQSPSNKVTEKGKDVELRCDPISGHTALYWYRQSLGQGLEFLIYFQGNSAPDKSGLPSDRFSAERTGGSVSTLTIQRTQQEDSAVYLCASSPNEQFFGPGTRLTVL.

This clonotype was recorded a few times. The CDR3 reads CASSSFWGGEVPTFF. CDR3 bases: TGTGCCAGCAGTTCCTTTTGGGGGGGGGAAGTACCCACTTTCTTT. The chain uses TRBV27 and TRBJ1-1; possibly TRBD1 for D (5 bases). CDR3 size: 15 residues. Germline CDR1 is MNHEY and CDR2 is SMNVEV (reference sequence). Trimming took off 4 bases at V and 12 bases at J, with 24 bases between the two ends.

This clonotype was detected only a few times. The chain couples TRBV12-3 or TRBV12-4 to TRBJ1-3, with D possibly being TRBD1 (6 bases). The CDR3 runs to 14 residues. The ends were cut back, 3 bases at V and 4 bases at J, with 10 bases in the middle. In nucleotides, the CDR3 is TGTGCCAGCAGTTTTCTAGGGACAGGAAACACCATATATTTT. Translation: CASSFLGTGNTIYF.

This clonotype was found many times. J is TRBJ2-1 and V is TRBV3-1; 7 bases align to TRBD2. Germline V gives CDR1 LGHDT, CDR2 YNNKEL (reference sequence). CDR3 size: 17 residues. J was trimmed by 6 bases and V by 11 bases; bases with no gene match: 22. The CDR3 protein is CAVSQGPGRTRRNEQFF. The CDR3 coding sequence is TGTGCCGTCAGCCAAGGGCCGGGTAGGACTAGACGCAATGAGCAGTTCTTC.

J is TRBJ2-7 and V is TRBV7-8; no firm D call. Germline V gene data show CDR1 as SGHVS and CDR2 as FQNEAQ. Between the trimmed V and J ends, which lost 5 bases and 2 bases, there was a span of 7 bases. The length of the CDR3 is 12 residues. The CDR3 is CASSPIAYEQYF. In DNA, the CDR3 is TGTGCCAGCAGCCCCATAGCCTACGAGCAGTACTTC.

This clonotype was seen only a few times. The rearrangement uses TRBV12-3 or TRBV12-4 and TRBJ1-5; TRBD1 agrees at 7 bases. Trimming took 6 bases from V and 3 from J; bases not matched to a gene: 11. CDR3 length: 16 amino acids. The chain's CDR3 is CASSPDRVPSNQPQHF. DNA of the CDR3: TGTGCCAGCAGCCCAGACAGGGTCCCCTCCAATCAGCCCCAGCATTTT.

This chain uses TRBV15 with TRBJ2-3, with 14 bases aligning to TRBD2. Trimming took 3 bases from V and 4 from J; bases not matched to a gene: 0. In germline, CDR1 is LNHNV, CDR2 YYDKDF (reference sequence). The CDR3 totals 15 residues. This chain's CDR3 is CATSRTSGGADTQYF. CDR3 DNA sequence: TGTGCCACCAGCAGGACTAGCGGGGGGGCAGATACGCAGTATTTT.

This clonotype occurred many times. J is TRBJ2-1 and V is TRBV12-3 or TRBV12-4; no reliable D call. The CDR3 is 11 residues long. Trimming shortened V by 2 bases and J by 9 bases, and 5 bases separated the two germline ends. The CDR3 protein is CASSLFGEQFF. CDR3 in DNA: TGTGCCAGCAGTTTATTTGGTGAGCAGTTCTTC.

This clonotype appeared many times. The rearrangement uses TRBV10-2 and TRBJ2-1, with 8 bases lining up with TRBD2. J was trimmed by 4 bases and V by 6 bases; bases with no gene match: 17. CDR3 length: 18 amino acids. Germline values: CDR1 WSHSY, CDR2 SAAADI. CDR3 bases: TGCGCCAGCAGCTCCGTATCACGGCTAGCGGGTGGTTACAATGAGCAGTTCTTC. This translates into CASSSVSRLAGGYNEQFF.

The rearrangement joins TRBV30 to TRBJ1-1; D gene ambiguous. Germline assignment: CDR1 GTSNPN and CDR2 SVGIG (reference sequence). This CDR3 is 13 amino acids long. The V and J ends lost 0 bases and 7 bases respectively, with 12 bases between them. CDR3 DNA: TGTGCCTGGAGTGTAGGGTGGGCGAATGAAGCTTTCTTT. Translating it yields CAWSVGWANEAFF.

This clonotype was found many times. The CDR3 protein is CSVVYRTNYGYTF. The CDR3 nucleotides are TGCAGCGTTGTTTACAGGACTAACTATGGCTACACCTTC. V usage is TRBV29-1 and J usage is TRBJ1-2, with TRBD1 as a possible D gene (5 bases). There are 13 residues in the CDR3. From germline, CDR1 is SQVTM and CDR2 ANQGSEA. V lost 4 bases, J lost 0 bases, and 9 bases lay in between.

To note about this clonotype: One junction end disagrees with the germline gene, perhaps due to a read error. The gene calls are TRBV20-1 and TRBJ2-3; no firm D call. This CDR3 comprises 14 residues. Germline-derived CDR1 and CDR2 are DFQATT and SNEGSKA (reference sequence). The CDR3 is CSARDSRHTDTQYF. The CDR3, as DNA: TGCAGTGCAAGAGACTCACGGCACACAGATACGCAGTATTTT.

V usage is TRBV3-1 and J usage is TRBJ1-3; D uncertain. This CDR3 contains 13 residues. Trimming removed 5 bases from V and 4 bases from J, with 9 bases in between. CDR1 and CDR2 from the germline V gene are LGHDT and YNNKEL (reference sequence). The CDR3 nucleotides are TGTGCCAGCAGCGTTCCCCCCGGAAACACCATATATTTT. It translates to CASSVPPGNTIYF.

This clonotype was counted ten times or more. The V gene is TRBV20-1, the J gene TRBJ2-1; D may match TRBD1 or TRBD2 (6 bases each). The ends were cut back, 0 bases at V and 7 bases at J, with 16 bases in the middle. This CDR3 comprises 15 residues. The germline V gene encodes CDR1 DFQATT and CDR2 SNEGSKA (reference sequence). Here the CDR3 DNA reads TGCAGTGCTAGAGATGCTAGGGGGAGGTCGAATGAGCAGTTCTTC. As protein: CSARDARGRSNEQFF.

This clonotype was counted at least ten times. CDR3 sequence: CASSPANPGWAGNTIYF. The CDR3 bases are TGTGCCAGCAGCCCCGCGAATCCAGGGTGGGCTGGAAACACCATATATTTT. The chain has TRBV7-2 and TRBJ1-3, with D perhaps TRBD1 (5 bases). The V end lost 5 bases, the J end lost 2 bases, and 19 bases lay between the germline ends. This CDR3 spans 17 amino acids. From germline, CDR1 is SGHTA and CDR2 FQGNSA.

In this sample, this clonotype turned up a few times. The CDR3 DNA is TGTGCCAGCAGCGCCTACACTAGCGGGGGAGCCGAGACCCAGTACTTC. Protein sequence: CASSAYTSGGAETQYF. The rearrangement uses TRBV7-2 and TRBJ2-5; 11 bases are shared with TRBD2. CDR3 length equals 16 residues. V lost 5 bases and J lost 5; bases outside the gene matches: 10. Germline CDR1 is SGHTA and CDR2 is FQGNSA.

In its sample, this clonotype was seen many times. The V gene is TRBV19, the J gene TRBJ1-4; 10 nucleotides align to TRBD1. CDR3 length: 14 amino acids. V was pared by 6 bases and J by 7 bases, with 5 bases of the junction left unmatched. Germline CDR1 reads LNHDA; CDR2 reads SQIVND (reference sequence). The CDR3 coding sequence is TGTGCCAGTAGCCTTGGACAGGGGGTTGAAAAACTGTTTTTT. It translates to CASSLGQGVEKLFF. Combining the CDR3 with reference TRBV19 and TRBJ1-4 gives the whole variable domain DGGITQSPKYLFRKEGQNVTLSCEQNLNHDAMYWYRQDPGQGLRLIYYSQIVNDFQKGDIAEGYSVSREKKESFPLTVTSAQKNPTAFYLCASSLGQGVEKLFFGSGTQLSVL.

The rearrangement links TRBV7-8 to TRBJ1-1; maybe TRBD1 (6 bases). Germline V CDR1 and CDR2: SGHVS, FQNEAQ. CDR3 length: 16 amino acids. The V end was cut by 4 bases, the J end by 6 bases, with 21 bases between. CDR3: CASSSRGGQGRAEAFF. The CDR3 nucleotides read TGTGCCAGCAGCTCCCGCGGGGGGCAGGGACGGGCTGAAGCTTTCTTT.

This clonotype was counted many times. Here the CDR3 DNA reads TGTGCCATCAGTGAGTCGAGTGGAGATACGCAGTATTTT. Its translation is CAISESSGDTQYF. The chain couples TRBV10-3 to TRBJ2-3; D unclear. The length of the CDR3 is 13 residues. Trimming stripped 0 bases from V and 5 bases from J, with 6 bases between. Per germline, CDR1 ENHRY and CDR2 SYGVKD.

In this sample, this clonotype turned up many times. V is TRBV5-1 and J is TRBJ1-6; weak D call: TRBD1 (6 bases). Germline V gene data show CDR1 as SGHRS and CDR2 as YFSETQ. With 2 bases removed from V and 9 bases from J, the gap between germline ends came to 21 bases. There are 17 residues in the CDR3. The CDR3 DNA reads as TGCGCCAGCAGCTTTACCCCCACAGGGTCAATCAGTTCACCCCTCCACTTT. Translated: CASSFTPTGSISSPLHF.